This TCR beta chain was obtained from a study of OX40 agonist ivuxolimab in advanced cancers. Measured with immunoSEQ multiplex PCR; TCRdb has only the in-frame clones, and not every one. The sample yields about 51,000 clones, 65% to 85% seen once. Germline values: CDR1 MNHEY, CDR2 SVGAGI. V shed 11 bases, J shed 4 bases, and the junction held 10 bases outside the gene matches. This CDR3 has 14 amino acids. Remarks on this clone: The antigen is undetermined.

Study results and caveats: Relative to CD4+ cells, CD8+ T cells on average had more expanded clones.

Material: CD4+ or CD8+ T cells sorted from blood, obtained in a trial of the OX40 agonist ivuxolimab. The clonotype was recovered from an adult with an advanced solid tumor such as melanoma, head and neck, liver or kidney cancer. This chain joins TRBV6-5 and TRBJ2-2, with 7 positions matching TRBD1. The chain's CDR3 is CAAKGGMSTGELFF. The CDR3 nucleotides are TGTGCCGCCAAAGGGGGCATGAGCACCGGGGAGCTGTTTTTT.